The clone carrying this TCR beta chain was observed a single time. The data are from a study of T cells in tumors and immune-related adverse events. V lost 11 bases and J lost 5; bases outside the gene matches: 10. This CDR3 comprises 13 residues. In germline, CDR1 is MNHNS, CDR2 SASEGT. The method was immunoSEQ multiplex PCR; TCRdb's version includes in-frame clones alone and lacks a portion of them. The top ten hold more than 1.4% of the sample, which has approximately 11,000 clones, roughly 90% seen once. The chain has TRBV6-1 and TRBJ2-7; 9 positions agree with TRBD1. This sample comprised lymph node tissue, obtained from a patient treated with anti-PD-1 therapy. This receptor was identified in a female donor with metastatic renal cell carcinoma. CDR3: CASRDRVLDEQYF. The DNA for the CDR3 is TGTGCCTCCCGGGACAGGGTCTTGGACGAGCAGTACTTC.